The 20 T cell receptor beta chains below were found in one sample sequenced in a study of cytomegalovirus exposure and HLA in healthy donors. This PCR relied on a set of 60 Vbeta primers and 13 Jbeta primers. Here immunoSEQ multiplex PCR was the method, and the copy in TCRdb shows in-frame clones only, minus some. Of some 100,000 clones in the sample, approximately 77% are singletons; the top ten hold roughly 15%. Material: PBMCs. These receptors all stem from a male donor in good health and CMV-seropositive.

The chain couples TRBV6-5 to TRBJ1-2; the D gene is possibly TRBD1 (6 bases). In germline, CDR1 is MNHEY, CDR2 SVGAGI. The germline V and J ends were trimmed by 6 bases and 1 base, with 15 bases remaining between them. The CDR3 runs 15 residues. CDR3 sequence (DNA): TGTGCCAGCAGGGGCCTAAGGGGGATTAACTATGGCTACACCTTC. Translation gives CASRGLRGINYGYTF.

The chain combines TRBV5-6 with TRBJ2-3; TRBD2 matches 9 bases. Looked up from germline, CDR1 is SGHDT and CDR2 is YYEEEE. The CDR3 is made up of 15 amino acids. V gave up 7 bases and J gave up 2 bases; unmatched junction bases: 8. CDR3 region: CASRRLAANTDTQYF. CDR3 bases: TGTGCCAGCCGACGACTAGCGGCAAACACAGATACGCAGTATTTT. Based on the CDR3 plus reference TRBV5-6 and TRBJ2-3, the full variable domain is DAGVTQSPTHLIKTRGQQVTLRCSPKSGHDTVSWYQQALGQGPQFIFQYYEEEERQRGNFPDRFSGHQFPNYSSELNVNALLLGDSALYLCASRRLAANTDTQYFGPGTRLTVL.

The chain uses TRBV11-3 and TRBJ2-7; tentatively, D is TRBD2 (5 bases). The CDR3 covers 13 residues. The V gene lost 5 bases and the J gene lost 1 base, with 9 bases spanning the gap. The germline V gene encodes CDR1 SGHNT and CDR2 YENEEA. The CDR3 loop is CASSLTRSYEQYF. CDR3 nucleotide sequence: TGTGCCAGCAGCCTTACTAGGTCCTACGAGCAGTACTTC. The variable domain in full, completed from reference TRBV11-3 and TRBJ2-7, reads EAGVVQSPRYKIIEKKQPVAFWCNPISGHNTLYWYLQNLGQGPELLIRYENEEAVDDSQLPKDRFSAERLKGVDSTLKIQPAELGDSAVYLCASSLTRSYEQYFGPGTRLTVT.

The rearrangement joins TRBV6-1 to TRBJ1-2, with D possibly TRBD1 on 5 matching bases. Per the germline V gene, CDR1 is MNHNS and CDR2 is SASEGT. V was cut by 2 bases and J by 1 base, with 11 bases left in between. CDR3 length equals 15 residues. The CDR3 sequence is CASSETGAYNYGYTF. The CDR3 DNA reads TGTGCCAGCAGTGAAACAGGAGCTTATAACTATGGCTACACCTTC.

This chain links TRBV6-1 with TRBJ1-5, with D perhaps matching TRBD1 (6 bases). V was clipped by 7 bases and J by 4 bases, with 17 bases between them. In germline, CDR1 is MNHNS, CDR2 SASEGT. The CDR3 spans 15 residues. CDR3 nucleotides: TGTGCCAGCATTTCAGGGGTCTTCGCAAATCAGCCCCAGCATTTT. Translation: CASISGVFANQPQHF.

The chain carries TRBV6-1 and TRBJ1-2, with 11 bases fitting TRBD1. Germline V gene data show CDR1 as MNHNS and CDR2 as SASEGT. V gave up 6 bases and J gave up 2 bases; unmatched junction bases: 5. The CDR3 is made up of 15 amino acids. The CDR3 DNA reads TGTGCCAGCAGCAGCCGGGACAGGGGGAACTATGGCTACACCTTC. Amino acid sequence: CASSSRDRGNYGYTF.

This clone was counted only a few times. The gene calls are TRBV7-2 and TRBJ2-3; D perhaps matches TRBD2 (5 bases). The CDR3 spans 13 residues. V was trimmed by 8 bases and J by 8 bases, leaving 17 bases between them. Germline CDR1 is SGHTA and CDR2 is FQGNSA. The CDR3 protein is CASARTSEGTQYF. In DNA, the CDR3 is TGTGCCAGCGCCCGGACCTCAGAGGGTACGCAGTATTTT.

This chain joins TRBV30 and TRBJ2-3; no firm D call. Looked up from germline, CDR1 is GTSNPN and CDR2 is SVGIG (reference sequence). V was pared by 1 base and J by 0 bases, with 11 bases between. The CDR3 is made up of 15 amino acids. This CDR3 reads CAWSAISASTDTQYF. The CDR3 DNA sequence: TGTGCCTGGAGTGCTATTAGTGCTAGCACAGATACGCAGTATTTT.

The chain links TRBV5-6 to TRBJ1-2; 9 nucleotides align to TRBD1. The CDR3 totals 15 residues. The J segment lost 3 bases and the V segment lost 4 bases, leaving 7 bases of the junction unmatched. Germline lookup yields CDR1 SGHDT and CDR2 YYEEEE. The CDR3 coding sequence is TGTGCCAGCAGCATCGACAGGGGGAAAGACTATGGCTACACCTTC. Translated, it gives CASSIDRGKDYGYTF.

The chain recombines TRBV19 with TRBJ1-5, with 8 bases lining up with TRBD1. Germline assignment: CDR1 LNHDA and CDR2 SQIVND (reference sequence). After removal of 4 bases from V and 1 base from J, the junction contained 3 bases not matched to a gene. The CDR3 contains 15 residues. This CDR3 reads CASSRTGISNQPQHF. Written as DNA, the CDR3 is TGTGCCAGTAGTAGGACAGGGATCAGCAATCAGCCCCAGCATTTT.

Here the CDR3 DNA reads TGCGCCAGCAGCTCACCCGACAGGGGGACCTCCTACGAGCAGTACTTC. Translating gives CASSSPDRGTSYEQYF. The gene calls are TRBV5-1 and TRBJ2-5; 9 bases align to TRBD1. With the DNA end fitting TRBJ2-7 better, the J assignment may be wrong. The CDR3 spans 16 residues. CDR1 SGHRS and CDR2 YFSETQ come from the germline V gene.

V gene TRBV19 combines with J gene TRBJ1-6, with 9 nucleotides matching TRBD1. This CDR3 has 14 amino acids. With V trimmed by 4 bases and J by 11 bases, 6 bases remained unmatched. Per the germline V gene, CDR1 is LNHDA and CDR2 is SQIVND (reference sequence). This CDR3 reads CASSRTGERTPLHF. The CDR3 DNA sequence: TGTGCCAGTAGTAGGACAGGGGAAAGGACACCCCTCCACTTT.

In its sample, this clone was seen a few times. V usage is TRBV7-2 and J usage is TRBJ1-4; 8 nucleotides align to TRBD1. V trimming: 5 bases; J trimming: 8 bases; junction bases outside the gene matches: 10. The CDR3 spans 15 residues. CDR1 is SGHTA and CDR2 is FQGNSA in the germline V gene. CDR3 protein: CASSTRQGLGEKLFF. DNA for the CDR3: TGTGCCAGCAGCACCAGACAGGGGTTAGGGGAAAAACTGTTTTTT.

The chain employs TRBV7-9 and TRBJ1-4, with D perhaps TRBD1 (5 bases). This CDR3 is built from 14 residues. Germline-derived CDR1 and CDR2 are SEHNR and FQNEAQ (reference sequence). Deletions cut 1 base from V and 8 bases from J, with 11 bases between. The CDR3 protein is CASSLDHRSEKLFF. CDR3 sequence (DNA): TGTGCCAGCAGCTTAGATCACAGGTCCGAAAAACTGTTTTTT.

This clone came up a few times. J is TRBJ2-1 and V is TRBV6-1; D is perhaps TRBD1 (5 bases). The ends were cut back, 3 bases at V and 6 bases at J, with 12 bases in the middle. In germline, CDR1 is MNHNS, CDR2 SASEGT. The CDR3 is 14 amino acids. Here the CDR3 reads CASSEKTEFNEQFF. The CDR3 DNA reads as TGTGCCAGCAGTGAGAAGACAGAGTTCAATGAGCAGTTCTTC.

This clone was observed a handful of times. The V call is TRBV6-5, the J call TRBJ1-6, with a weak D call TRBD1 (5 bases). CDR1 MNHEY and CDR2 SVGAGI come from the germline V gene. The CDR3 spans 15 residues. V shed 5 bases and J shed 8 bases, with 16 bases lying between them. CDR3 DNA: TGTGCCAGCAGTCTTACGGGGGAGCGGGATTCACCCCTCCACTTT. Translated, it gives CASSLTGERDSPLHF.

This chain joins TRBV11-2 and TRBJ2-1; D is perhaps TRBD2 (7 bases). This CDR3 is built from 13 residues. The V gene lost 0 bases and the J gene lost 9 bases, with 9 bases spanning the gap. Looked up from germline, CDR1 is SGHAT and CDR2 is FQNNGV. CDR3 residues: CASSLERGREQFF. The CDR3 region has the DNA TGTGCCAGCAGCTTAGAGCGGGGGCGTGAGCAGTTCTTC.

The V and J genes are TRBV11-3 and TRBJ2-3; weak D call: TRBD1 (6 bases). The V end was cut by 5 bases, the J end by 6 bases, with 18 bases between. The CDR3 sequence is 15 residues long. The germline V gene has CDR1 SGHNT and CDR2 YENEEA. CDR3 residues: CASSPHVGARDTQYF. The DNA of the CDR3 is TGTGCCAGCAGCCCCCACGTGGGGGCGAGGGATACGCAGTATTTT.

V and J are TRBV11-3 and TRBJ1-5; possible D gene TRBD1, 5 bases. The CDR3 extends over 15 amino acids. V was cut by 1 base and J by 6 bases, with 13 bases left in between. The germline CDR1 and CDR2 sequences are SGHNT and YENEEA. Written as DNA, the CDR3 is TGTGCCAGCAGCTTAGGCCGGGGGGAAGGTCAGCCCCAGCATTTT. Protein product: CASSLGRGEGQPQHF.

The count of this clone is one. CDR3 sequence: CASSSGGTYEQYF. DNA of the CDR3: TGCGCCAGCAGCTCCGGCGGGACCTACGAGCAGTACTTC. The chain couples TRBV5-1 to TRBJ2-7; maybe TRBD2 (6 bases). The V gene's germline CDR1 is SGHRS and CDR2 YFSETQ. The V and J ends lost 3 bases and 2 bases respectively, with 9 bases between them. CDR3 length equals 13 residues.